The 26 T cell receptor beta chains given below trace back to one sample, sequenced in a study of T-cell memory formation after mild COVID-19. Each CDR3 protein is one row after TCRdb ran MiXCR on the 5' RACE reads. The sample yields roughly 14,000 distinct CDR3 sequences, roughly a fifth seen once. Sequencing was carried out using PBMCs or a T cell subset sorted from them (not recorded which). Receptors were obtained from an adult woman who had mild COVID-19 (a few samples of this study predate the infection). Cell type and time point are not known.

Ten or more counts support this clonotype. The chain employs TRBV11-2 and TRBJ1-1; 9 nucleotides match TRBD1. V was pared by 4 bases and J by 0 bases, with 3 bases of the junction left unmatched. This CDR3 spans 15 amino acids. In germline, CDR1 is SGHAT, CDR2 FQNNGV. The CDR3 loop is CASSSGQGMNTEAFF. The CDR3 DNA reads as TGTGCCAGCAGCTCAGGACAGGGGATGAACACTGAAGCTTTCTTT.

The chain combines TRBV14 with TRBJ2-4; weak D call: TRBD1 (6 bases). The V gene lost 4 bases and the J gene lost 0 bases, with 13 bases spanning the gap. The germline V gene encodes CDR1 SGHDN and CDR2 FVKESK. CDR3 length equals 16 residues. CDR3 sequence reads: CASSPTTGRAKNIQYF. For the CDR3, the DNA is TGTGCCAGCAGCCCTACTACAGGGAGAGCCAAAAACATTCAGTACTTC.

This clonotype showed up many times. The V gene is TRBV28, the J gene TRBJ2-3; D gene unclear. The length of the CDR3 is 15 residues. CDR1 MDHEN and CDR2 SYDVKM come from the germline V gene. V dropped 1 base and J dropped 0 bases, with 8 bases sitting between them. For the CDR3, the DNA is TGTGCCAGCAGTTTATTCGGCAGTAGCACAGATACGCAGTATTTT. Translation gives CASSLFGSSTDTQYF.

This clonotype has ten or more counts. The chain employs TRBV7-6 and TRBJ2-3; unclear D gene. Trimming removed 5 bases from V and 1 base from J, with 16 bases in between. The length of the CDR3 is 16 residues. The germline CDR1 and CDR2 sequences are SGHVS and FNYEAQ. The CDR3 bases are TGTGCCAGCAGCCTCCTTGTCGGAAGAGGCACAGATACGCAGTATTTT. Translated: CASSLLVGRGTDTQYF.

This clonotype has at least ten counts. The chain joins TRBV6-5 to TRBJ2-2, with 8 bases that match TRBD2. The CDR3 totals 15 residues. Germline assignment: CDR1 MNHEY and CDR2 SVGAGI. The V and J ends lost 6 bases and 7 bases, in that order; junction bases with no gene match: 10. CDR3 in amino acids: CASSHGGAGSGELFF. The CDR3 nucleotides read TGTGCCAGCAGCCACGGGGGGGCCGGTAGCGGGGAGCTGTTTTTT.

In its sample, this clonotype was seen many times. V gene TRBV29-1 combines with J gene TRBJ2-1; either TRBD1 or TRBD2 may supply D (5 bases each). The CDR3 is made up of 14 amino acids. V was clipped by 7 bases and J by 3 bases, with 16 bases between them. Per germline, CDR1 SQVTM and CDR2 ANQGSEA. The CDR3 DNA reads TGCAGCGCTTACACAGCGAGGGGCTACAATGAGCAGTTCTTC. Protein sequence: CSAYTARGYNEQFF.

This clonotype showed up many times. The V and J genes are TRBV2 and TRBJ2-3; D gene uncertain. The V gene lost 5 bases and the J gene lost 4 bases, with 4 bases spanning the gap. Per germline, CDR1 SNHLY and CDR2 FYNNEI. CDR3 size: 11 residues. CDR3 amino acids: CASSYPDTQYF. The CDR3 DNA is TGTGCCAGCAGTTATCCAGATACGCAGTATTTT.

The chain links TRBV12-3 or TRBV12-4 to TRBJ2-3, with 8 bases identical to TRBD1. With 6 bases clipped from V and 0 bases from J, the junction kept 5 bases outside the gene matches. This CDR3 spans 15 amino acids. The CDR3 DNA follows: TGTGCCAGCAGGAGGACAGGGACTAGCACAGATACGCAGTATTTT. It translates to CASRRTGTSTDTQYF.

This clonotype was observed many times. V is TRBV5-6 and J is TRBJ2-7; D possibly corresponds to TRBD1 (5 bases). V was cut by 2 bases and J by 2 bases, with 11 bases left in between. Germline loops: CDR1 SGHDT, CDR2 YYEEEE. The CDR3 loop spans 14 amino acids. The CDR3: CASSFFQGTYEQYF. The CDR3 nucleotides are TGTGCCAGCAGCTTCTTCCAGGGAACCTACGAGCAGTACTTC.

The rearrangement links TRBV7-8 to TRBJ2-7; 8 bases line up with TRBD1. V shed 1 base and J 2 bases; nucleotides not matched to a gene: 7. CDR1 is SGHVS and CDR2 is FQNEAQ in the germline V gene. The CDR3 covers 16 residues. CDR3 nucleotides: TGTGCCAGCAGCTTAGGCTCGGGACAGGCGGCCTACGAGCAGTACTTC. Its translation is CASSLGSGQAAYEQYF.

This clonotype was found a few times. The rearrangement links TRBV7-2 to TRBJ2-3; D is ambiguous. Trimming took 0 bases from V and 4 from J, leaving 11 bases between them. The CDR3 runs 15 residues. Germline assignment: CDR1 SGHTA and CDR2 FQGNSA. The DNA for the CDR3 is TGTGCCAGCAGCTTAGCGCCCAGCGCTGCAGATACGCAGTATTTT. This gives the protein CASSLAPSAADTQYF.

This clonotype was recorded at least ten times. The chain has TRBV6-5 and TRBJ2-7; 8 nucleotides agree with TRBD2. The V and J ends lost 11 bases and 4 bases, in that order; junction bases with no gene match: 10. The CDR3 extends over 13 amino acids. Germline loops: CDR1 MNHEY, CDR2 SVGAGI. The CDR3 sequence is CACAPGGGYEQYF. As DNA, the CDR3 is TGTGCCTGCGCCCCGGGGGGGGGTTACGAGCAGTACTTC.

The sample holds many counts of this clonotype. The V call is TRBV11-2, the J call TRBJ1-3; D is perhaps TRBD1 (5 bases). The CDR3 sequence is 12 residues long. CDR1 and CDR2 from the germline V gene are SGHAT and FQNNGV. V was trimmed by 1 base and J by 7 bases, leaving 5 bases between them. The CDR3, as DNA: TGTGCCAGCAGCTTAGGGGGCAACACCATATATTTT. Translated: CASSLGGNTIYF.

There are many counts of this clonotype. The chain has TRBV6-1 and TRBJ1-2, with D unclear. The CDR3 is 10 amino acids. CDR1 is MNHNS and CDR2 is SASEGT in the germline V gene. V was clipped by 5 bases and J by 5 bases, with 3 bases between them. CDR3 protein: CASSTYGYTF. The CDR3 nucleotides read TGTGCCAGCAGTACTTATGGCTACACCTTC.

This clonotype was detected many times. This chain links TRBV7-2 with TRBJ2-1; no definite D call. V lost 3 bases and J lost 9, with 12 bases in between. The CDR3 totals 13 residues. The germline CDR1 and CDR2 sequences are SGHTA and FQGNSA. The CDR3 coding sequence is TGTGCCAGCAGCTTGTCTGCGGTGGGTGAGCAGTTCTTC. It specifies CASSLSAVGEQFF.

This clonotype was seen ten or more times. The V gene is TRBV5-4, the J gene TRBJ2-4, with 10 bases aligning to TRBD1. Per germline, CDR1 SGHNT and CDR2 YYREEE (reference sequence). After removal of 3 bases from V and 4 bases from J, the junction contained 4 bases not matched to a gene. CDR3 size: 15 residues. DNA of the CDR3: TGTGCCAGCAGCTGGGGACAGGGGTGGAAAAACATTCAGTACTTC. Protein: CASSWGQGWKNIQYF.

J is TRBJ2-1 and V is TRBV3-1; TRBD2 matches at 10 bases. Germline lookup yields CDR1 LGHDT and CDR2 YNNKEL (reference sequence). This CDR3 comprises 15 residues. V lost 6 bases, J lost 4 bases, and 6 bases stayed unmatched. CDR3 DNA: TGTGCCAGCAGAGCGGGAGGGTCCAGATACAATGAGCAGTTCTTC. It yields the protein CASRAGGSRYNEQFF.

This clonotype was found many times. The chain links TRBV7-2 to TRBJ2-1, with D unresolved. Germline V CDR1 and CDR2: SGHTA, FQGNSA. The V end lost 1 base, the J end lost 3 bases, and 7 bases lay between the germline ends. This CDR3 comprises 14 residues. This CDR3 is CASSLDKDYNEQFF. In DNA form, the CDR3 reads TGTGCCAGCAGCTTAGATAAGGACTACAATGAGCAGTTCTTC.

This clonotype was counted at least ten times. The rearrangement links TRBV7-6 to TRBJ2-7; 10 bases align to TRBD1. The CDR3 runs 14 residues. V gave up 5 bases and J gave up 5 bases; unmatched junction bases: 6. Germline assignment: CDR1 SGHVS and CDR2 FNYEAQ. The CDR3 here is CASSATGTGDEQYF. In DNA, the CDR3 is TGTGCCAGCAGCGCCACCGGGACAGGGGACGAGCAGTACTTC.

This clonotype was recorded at least ten times. The V and J genes are TRBV29-1 and TRBJ2-7; D remains ambiguous. Germline V gene data show CDR1 as SQVTM and CDR2 as ANQGSEA. CDR3 length: 12 amino acids. V dropped 4 bases and J dropped 2 bases, with 9 bases sitting between them. The CDR3 DNA reads TGCAGCGTTGCGGGCCTCCCCTACGAGCAGTACTTC. This sequence encodes CSVAGLPYEQYF.

This clonotype was observed many times. V is TRBV6-2 or TRBV6-3 and J is TRBJ2-7; TRBD1 might be the D (6 bases). The CDR3 length is 14 residues. Per germline, CDR1 MNHEY and CDR2 SVGEGT. The V end lost 5 bases, the J end lost 1 base, and 12 bases lay between the germline ends. Here the CDR3 reads CASSLPDSSYEQYF. In nucleotides, the CDR3 is TGTGCCAGCAGTCTGCCGGACAGTTCCTACGAGCAGTACTTC.

J is TRBJ2-5 and V is TRBV12-3 or TRBV12-4; 11 nucleotides agree with TRBD2. The CDR3 runs to 16 residues. The V segment lost 3 bases and the J segment 5 bases; nucleotides outside the gene matches: 8. In DNA, the CDR3 is TGTGCCAGCAGTTTCCTTAGCGGGAGGGTCCGGGAGACCCAGTACTTC. The encoded protein is CASSFLSGRVRETQYF.

J is TRBJ2-7 and V is TRBV29-1; tentative D call: TRBD1 (6 bases). From germline, CDR1 is SQVTM and CDR2 ANQGSEA. The CDR3 consists of 14 residues. The chain's CDR3 is CSFRTADRGYEQYF. DNA for the CDR3: TGCAGTTTTAGAACCGCGGACAGAGGATACGAGCAGTACTTC.

This clonotype occurred many times. This chain uses TRBV29-1 with TRBJ1-2; perhaps TRBD1 as D (5 bases). Trimming cost V 4 bases and J 3 bases, with 18 bases left between them. CDR3 size: 15 residues. Germline assignment: CDR1 SQVTM and CDR2 ANQGSEA. The CDR3 coding sequence is TGCAGCGTTGCCTTGGCGGCAGGGCCCCACTATGGCTACACCTTC. Its translation is CSVALAAGPHYGYTF. The entire variable domain, with the rest obtained from reference TRBV29-1 and TRBJ1-2, is as follows: SAVISQKPSRDICQRGTSLTIQCQVDSQVTMMFWYRQQPGQSLTLIATANQGSEATYESGFVIDKFPISRPNLTFSTLTVSNMSPEDSSIYLCSVALAAGPHYGYTFGSGTRLTVV.

This clonotype was detected ten times or more. V gene TRBV10-3 combines with J gene TRBJ2-2; the D is unclear. Trimming removed 3 bases at V and 6 bases at J, with 8 bases between. The CDR3 is 13 residues long. Germline loops: CDR1 ENHRY, CDR2 SYGVKD. In DNA, the CDR3 is TGTGCCATCAGTGATTGGGATCCCGGGGAGCTGTTTTTT. Translated: CAISDWDPGELFF.

In its sample, this clonotype was seen many times. This chain joins TRBV4-1 and TRBJ1-1; D call uncertain. The CDR3 spans 14 residues. CDR1 MGHRA and CDR2 YSYEKL come from the germline V gene. Trimming took off 1 base at V and 6 bases at J, with 12 bases between the two ends. CDR3 bases: TGCGCCAGCAGCCAAGGAGAGACGATGCCTGAAGCTTTCTTT. Translation gives CASSQGETMPEAFF.